Listed below are T cell receptor beta chains from one sample, sequenced in a study of post-analysis software for immune sequencing data. TCRdb itself ran the PCR reads through MiXCR, one entry per CDR3 protein. The sample lists fewer than 900,000 distinct CDR3 sequences, 46% occurring once. The sample comprised blood. All receptors derive from a girl between 5 and 17 years old with multiple sclerosis. Each CDR3 is given with its conserved first and last residue. Fields, in order: V gene, D gene, clone size, J gene, CDR3 protein, CDR3 DNA. A D gene is named only where the DNA matches it firmly. Size is omitted from some rows. Given values are once, few, many or a class for expanded clones.

V gene: TRBV24-1
D gene: -
clone size: -
J gene: TRBJ2-6
CDR3 protein: CAIRSSGANVLTF
CDR3 DNA: TGTGCCATTCGTAGCTCTGGGGCCAACGTCCTAACTTTC

V gene: TRBV11-2
D gene: -
clone size: -
J gene: TRBJ2-7
CDR3 protein: CASQDSGEQYF
CDR3 DNA: TGTGCCAGTCAGGACTCCGGCGAGCAGTACTTC

V gene: TRBV10-3
D gene: -
clone size: -
J gene: TRBJ1-2
CDR3 protein: CAISEPTGKGDYGYTF
CDR3 DNA: TGTGCCATCAGTGAGCCGACAGGCAAAGGGGACTATGGCTACACCTTC

V gene: TRBV28
D gene: -
clone size: few
J gene: TRBJ2-7
CDR3 protein: CASGLPRVQYF
CDR3 DNA: TGTGCCAGCGGCCTCCCAAGGGTGCAGTACTTC

V gene: TRBV7-2
D gene: TRBD2
clone size: -
J gene: TRBJ2-1
CDR3 protein: CASSFIGLAGGRYNEQFF
CDR3 DNA: TGTGCCAGCAGCTTTATCGGTCTAGCGGGAGGTCGGTACAATGAGCAGTTCTTC

V gene: TRBV10-3
D gene: TRBD1
clone size: few
J gene: TRBJ2-7
CDR3 protein: CAISAGTGGEQYF
CDR3 DNA: TGTGCCATCAGCGCCGGGACAGGGGGCGAGCAGTACTTC

V gene: TRBV29-1
D gene: TRBD1
clone size: few
J gene: TRBJ2-7
CDR3 protein: CSVTGTGSPYEQYF
CDR3 DNA: TGCAGCGTTACCGGGACAGGGTCCCCCTACGAGCAGTACTTC

V gene: TRBV6-1
D gene: TRBD2
clone size: -
J gene: TRBJ2-5
CDR3 protein: CASTRPAGGSQETQYF
CDR3 DNA: TGTGCCAGCACCCGACCAGCGGGAGGCTCTCAAGAGACCCAGTACTTC

V gene: TRBV28
D gene: TRBD1
clone size: -
J gene: TRBJ2-3
CDR3 protein: CASSVRQGIGTDTQYF
CDR3 DNA: TGTGCCAGCAGTGTCCGACAGGGTATAGGCACAGATACGCAGTATTTT

V gene: TRBV7-2
D gene: -
clone size: few
J gene: TRBJ2-4
CDR3 protein: CASSLIGGDKNIQYF
CDR3 DNA: TGTGCCAGCAGCTTAATCGGGGGCGACAAAAACATTCAGTACTTC

V gene: TRBV20-1
D gene: -
clone size: -
J gene: TRBJ2-3
CDR3 protein: CSAVSKAVSTDTQYF
CDR3 DNA: TGCAGTGCCGTGTCTAAAGCGGTGAGCACAGATACGCAGTATTTT

V gene: TRBV12-3/TRBV12-4
D gene: TRBD2
clone size: -
J gene: TRBJ2-3
CDR3 protein: CASSRRTSGIGTDTQYF
CDR3 DNA: TGTGCCAGCAGTCGCCGGACTAGCGGGATAGGTACAGATACGCAGTATTTT

V gene: TRBV29-1
D gene: TRBD1
clone size: -
J gene: TRBJ2-1
CDR3 protein: CSAQFGTGVNEQFF
CDR3 DNA: TGCAGCGCCCAGTTCGGGACAGGGGTCAATGAGCAGTTCTTC

V gene: TRBV10-3
D gene: -
clone size: -
J gene: TRBJ1-1
CDR3 protein: CAISGGGTNTEAFF
CDR3 DNA: TGTGCCATCAGTGGGGGGGGGACGAACACTGAAGCTTTCTTT

V gene: TRBV29-1
D gene: -
clone size: -
J gene: TRBJ1-2
CDR3 protein: CSVERTDYGYTF
CDR3 DNA: TGCAGCGTTGAACGAACAGACTATGGCTACACCTTC

V gene: TRBV10-3
D gene: -
clone size: -
J gene: TRBJ2-1
CDR3 protein: CAISEEVYEQFF
CDR3 DNA: TGTGCCATCAGTGAGGAAGTATATGAGCAGTTCTTC

V gene: TRBV10-3
D gene: -
clone size: few
J gene: TRBJ2-4
CDR3 protein: CAISDRTRNIQYF
CDR3 DNA: TGTGCCATCAGTGATAGGACGAGAAACATTCAGTACTTC